These 21 T cell receptor beta chains originate from one sample sequenced in a study of OX40 agonist ivuxolimab in advanced cancers. Assay used: immunoSEQ multiplex PCR; TCRdb lists only in-frame clones, some missing. The sample holds fewer than 85,000 clones, roughly four fifths seen once. The sequenced sample was CD4+ or CD8+ T cells sorted from blood, obtained in a trial of the OX40 agonist ivuxolimab. Source of these receptors: an adult with an advanced solid tumor such as melanoma, head and neck, liver or kidney cancer.

Here the CDR3 DNA reads TGTGCCAGCAGCTTAGTAGGGAATCAGCCCCAGCATTTT. It is translated as CASSLVGNQPQHF. The chain is built from TRBV7-2 and TRBJ1-5; D is uncertain. The CDR3 has 13 residues. V gave up 1 base and J gave up 4 bases, with 5 bases separating them. Germline loops: CDR1 SGHTA, CDR2 FQGNSA.

This rearrangement joins TRBV20-1 to TRBJ1-1; no clear D. The CDR3 has 11 residues. The germline gives CDR1 DFQATT, CDR2 SNEGSKA (reference sequence). Trimming removed 4 bases at V and 10 bases at J, with 13 bases between. The CDR3 loop is CSATDVYAAFF. Here the CDR3 DNA reads TGCAGTGCTACGGACGTCTACGCAGCTTTCTTT.

In its sample, this clone was seen once. V usage is TRBV19 and J usage is TRBJ2-3, with TRBD1 identical over 9 bases. The CDR3 totals 15 residues. Per the germline V gene, CDR1 is LNHDA and CDR2 is SQIVND (reference sequence). V trimming: 4 bases; J trimming: 3 bases; junction bases outside the gene matches: 5. CDR3 bases: TGTGCCAGTAGTAAACAGGGGGCTCCGACAGATACGCAGTATTTT. This gives the protein CASSKQGAPTDTQYF.

The J gene is TRBJ1-1, the V gene TRBV7-2; no clear D gene. CDR3 length: 13 amino acids. Trimming took off 9 bases at V and 3 bases at J, with 14 bases between the two ends. The germline V gene encodes CDR1 SGHTA and CDR2 FQGNSA. The CDR3 nucleotides are TGTGCCAGTACTCAGGAGCATTACACTGAAGCTTTCTTT. Translated: CASTQEHYTEAFF.

The rearrangement joins TRBV5-1 to TRBJ2-1, with a weak D call TRBD1 (6 bases). Trimming left V 0 bases short and J 0 bases short, with 13 bases between. The CDR3 has 17 residues. Germline V gene data show CDR1 as SGHRS and CDR2 as YFSETQ. The CDR3 DNA sequence: TGCGCCAGCAGCTTGGACAGGGCTCTAAGCTCCTACAATGAGCAGTTCTTC. Translated: CASSLDRALSSYNEQFF.

The chain combines TRBV19 with TRBJ1-5, with D maybe TRBD1 (5 bases). Trimming left V 0 bases short and J 3 bases short, with 9 bases between. The germline V gene encodes CDR1 LNHDA and CDR2 SQIVND (reference sequence). The CDR3 is 15 amino acids. The CDR3 sequence is CASSIDGATNQPQHF. CDR3 sequence (DNA): TGTGCCAGTAGTATAGATGGGGCTACCAATCAGCCCCAGCATTTT.

This clone has only a few counts. Other nucleotide sequences from this sample produce the same CDR3. V is TRBV28 and J is TRBJ1-5; D is ambiguous. Germline V gives CDR1 MDHEN, CDR2 SYDVKM. The CDR3 is made up of 16 amino acids. The V gene lost 4 bases and the J gene lost 0 bases, with 13 bases spanning the gap. The CDR3 spells CASSSAADLSNQPQHF. The CDR3 DNA follows: TGTGCCAGCAGTTCCGCGGCAGACCTTAGCAATCAGCCCCAGCATTTT.

The J gene is TRBJ2-5, the V gene TRBV7-9, with 12 bases lining up with TRBD2. Germline V gene data show CDR1 as SEHNR and CDR2 as FQNEAQ (reference sequence). The CDR3 spans 14 residues. Trimming took 7 bases from V and 3 from J; bases not matched to a gene: 3. The CDR3 region has the DNA TGTGCCAGCACTCTAGCGGGGGGGAAAGAGACCCAGTACTTC. Its protein is CASTLAGGKETQYF. The full variable domain, its missing parts supplied by reference TRBV7-9 and TRBJ2-5, is DTGVSQNPRHKITKRGQNVTFRCDPISEHNRLYWYRQTLGQGPEFLTYFQNEAQLEKSRLLSDRFSAERPKGSFSTLEIQRTEQGDSAMYLCASTLAGGKETQYFGPGTRLLVL.

The chain uses TRBV6-1 and TRBJ1-5; TRBD1 matches 8 bases. There are 14 residues in the CDR3. Germline trimming cut 6 bases from V and 4 bases from J; bases unmatched to any gene: 5. CDR1 and CDR2 from the germline V gene are MNHNS and SASEGT. For the CDR3, the DNA is TGTGCCAGCAGCGTCTGGACAGGGAATCAGCCCCAGCATTTT. Amino acid sequence: CASSVWTGNQPQHF.

This clone has just a few counts. J is TRBJ1-2 and V is TRBV5-6; 7 bases agree with TRBD1. With 5 bases clipped from V and 3 bases from J, the junction kept 7 bases outside the gene matches. Germline CDR1 and CDR2: SGHDT and YYEEEE. There are 14 residues in the CDR3. The DNA of the CDR3 is TGTGCCAGCAGGCGACAGGGTCGGGACTATGGCTACACCTTC. Protein: CASRRQGRDYGYTF.

This chain links TRBV5-4 with TRBJ1-2; D may be TRBD1 (6 bases). The length of the CDR3 is 14 residues. V was pared by 0 bases and J by 1 base, with 7 bases between. In germline, CDR1 is SGHNT, CDR2 YYREEE (reference sequence). The CDR3 here is CASSLGGLNYGYTF. The CDR3 DNA is TGTGCCAGCAGCTTGGGGGGGCTTAACTATGGCTACACCTTC. Filled out from reference TRBV5-4 and TRBJ1-2, the complete variable domain reads ETGVTQSPTHLIKTRGQQVTLRCSSQSGHNTVSWYQQALGQGPQFIFQYYREEENGRGNFPPRFSGLQFPNYSSELNVNALELDDSALYLCASSLGGLNYGYTFGSGTRLTVV.

The rearrangement links TRBV6-6 to TRBJ1-5, with D maybe TRBD1 (5 bases). Trimming removed 4 bases from V and 5 bases from J, with 12 bases in between. Germline V gene lookup returns CDR1 MNHNY and CDR2 SVGAGI (reference sequence). This CDR3 comprises 14 residues. The CDR3 sequence: CASSSGWGDQPQHF. In nucleotides, the CDR3 is TGTGCCAGCAGTTCCGGTTGGGGGGATCAGCCCCAGCATTTT.

This sequence joins TRBV7-2 and TRBJ1-2, with D hard to call. Germline V gene data show CDR1 as SGHTA and CDR2 as FQGNSA. The CDR3 loop spans 12 amino acids. Deletions cut 1 base from V and 8 bases from J, with 8 bases between. The CDR3 region has the DNA TGTGCCAGCAGCTTAGGCACCCCCGGCTACACCTTC. Encoded protein: CASSLGTPGYTF.

This chain links TRBV7-6 with TRBJ2-1; D is unresolved. V was shortened by 2 bases and J by 3 bases, with 2 bases between the two germline ends. The CDR3 has 12 amino acids. Germline V gene lookup returns CDR1 SGHVS and CDR2 FNYEAQ. The CDR3 DNA is TGTGCCAGCAGCTTAAACTACAATGAGCAGTTCTTC. It codes for CASSLNYNEQFF.

Worth noting for this clone: Relative to the germline gene, one junction end is altered; a read error may explain this. The V and J genes are TRBV7-6 and TRBJ2-3; D might be TRBD2 (5 bases). Germline V gives CDR1 SGHVS, CDR2 FNYEAQ. The CDR3 sequence is 13 residues long. This chain's CDR3 is CASSLLRTDSQHF. CDR3 DNA: TGTGCCAGCAGCTTACTTCGGACGGACTCCCAACATTTT.

The V gene is TRBV27, the J gene TRBJ2-7, with 11 bases matching TRBD1. The V gene end was trimmed by 5 bases and the J gene end by 4 bases; junction bases not matched to a gene: 7. This CDR3 has 15 residues. CDR1 MNHEY and CDR2 SMNVEV come from the germline V gene (reference sequence). CDR3: CASSLTGQGGYEQYF. DNA for the CDR3: TGTGCCAGCAGTCTAACGGGACAGGGGGGGTACGAGCAGTACTTC.

The J gene is TRBJ2-1, the V gene TRBV15; 10 bases are shared with TRBD2. The CDR3 has 18 residues. Germline lookup yields CDR1 LNHNV and CDR2 YYDKDF (reference sequence). Germline trimming cut 1 base from V and 9 bases from J; bases unmatched to any gene: 15. CDR3 nucleotide sequence: TGTGCCACCAGCAGAGTATTTGCAGGTCTAGCGGGAGTAGGTGAGCAGTTCTTC. The encoded protein is CATSRVFAGLAGVGEQFF.

The chain is built from TRBV11-2 and TRBJ1-2; 7 nucleotides line up with TRBD1. This CDR3 has 13 amino acids. Trimming at V came to 5 bases and at J to 2 bases, leaving 2 bases not matched to a gene. Germline CDR1 is SGHAT and CDR2 is FQNNGV. CDR3: CASSEQGNYGYTF. The DNA of the CDR3 is TGTGCCAGCAGCGAACAGGGGAACTATGGCTACACCTTC. Based on the CDR3 plus reference TRBV11-2 and TRBJ1-2, the full variable domain is EAGVAQSPRYKIIEKRQSVAFWCNPISGHATLYWYQQILGQGPKLLIQFQNNGVVDDSQLPKDRFSAERLKGVDSTLKIQPAKLEDSAVYLCASSEQGNYGYTFGSGTRLTVV.

This chain uses TRBV27 with TRBJ1-5; no clear D. Germline V gene lookup returns CDR1 MNHEY and CDR2 SMNVEV (reference sequence). V was shortened by 4 bases and J by 0 bases, with 4 bases between the two germline ends. The CDR3 covers 13 residues. Here the CDR3 reads CASSSLSNQPQHF. The DNA for the CDR3 is TGTGCCAGCAGTTCCCTTAGCAATCAGCCCCAGCATTTT.

This clone occurred a few times. The chain couples TRBV2 to TRBJ1-6, with D tentatively TRBD1 (6 bases). The CDR3 runs to 16 residues. The V gene's germline CDR1 is SNHLY and CDR2 FYNNEI. V was shortened by 7 bases and J by 0 bases, with 13 bases between the two germline ends. CDR3 residues: CASKGGRSSYNSPLHF. CDR3 nucleotides: TGTGCCAGCAAGGGGGGTCGAAGCTCCTATAATTCACCCCTCCACTTT.

The J gene is TRBJ1-2, the V gene TRBV6-1, with 9 nucleotides matching TRBD1. With 4 bases clipped from V and 4 bases from J, the junction kept 10 bases outside the gene matches. CDR1 MNHNS and CDR2 SASEGT come from the germline V gene. This CDR3 region has 16 residues. The CDR3: CASSAMDRGVFYGYTF. In DNA form, the CDR3 reads TGTGCCAGCAGTGCCATGGACAGGGGAGTATTCTATGGCTACACCTTC.